Shown below are 8 T cell receptor beta chains from a single sample sequenced in a study of shared clonotypes between healthy human individuals. CD45RO-negative, CCR7-positively selected cells formed the naive CD8 fraction, excluding terminally differentiated effector memory CD45RA+ cells. Sequencing used immunoSEQ multiplex PCR; TCRdb keeps in-frame clones, though not all of them. This sample has about 2.1 million clones, with just over 90% found just once. The source material was naive CD8+ T cells from PBMCs. The source is a man between 18 and 35 years old in good health. Some clones in this sample may be carry-over from other donors' samples.

This rearrangement joins TRBV7-2 to TRBJ2-1, with TRBD2 matching 10 bases. Germline V gene sequence: CDR1 SGHTA, CDR2 FQGNSA. The CDR3 contains 18 residues. Trimming at V came to 5 bases and at J to 3 bases, leaving 13 bases not matched to a gene. The CDR3 coding sequence is TGTGCCAGCAGCCTAGTGGCTCCCGTAGCGGGAGGCTACAATGAGCAGTTCTTC. Translation: CASSLVAPVAGGYNEQFF.

The chain couples TRBV27 to TRBJ2-7; 10 bases fit TRBD1. Germline trimming cut 7 bases from V and 4 bases from J; bases unmatched to any gene: 13. Germline-derived CDR1 and CDR2 are MNHEY and SMNVEV (reference sequence). This CDR3 is built from 16 residues. CDR3 amino acids: CASTTLGTGDVYEQYF. The DNA for the CDR3 is TGTGCCAGCACCACCCTCGGGACAGGGGATGTTTACGAGCAGTACTTC.

Regarding this clone: Other DNA sequences in the sample encode the same CDR3. This chain connects TRBV28 to TRBJ1-1; D gene ambiguous. The CDR3 covers 13 residues. The V end was cut by 3 bases, the J end by 0 bases, with 5 bases between. Germline CDR1 reads MDHEN; CDR2 reads SYDVKM. DNA of the CDR3: TGTGCCAGCAGTTTTCTCGTGAACACTGAAGCTTTCTTT. Translated: CASSFLVNTEAFF.

For the CDR3, the DNA is TGTGCCAGCAGCCCTGGACAGAGATACAATGAGCAGTTCTTC. This translates into CASSPGQRYNEQFF. The rearrangement uses TRBV11-3 and TRBJ2-1, with D maybe TRBD1 (6 bases). CDR1 is SGHNT, CDR2 YENEEA, per germline. V lost 5 bases and J 4 bases, leaving 12 bases between the germline ends. The CDR3 consists of 14 residues.

This chain uses TRBV6-5 with TRBJ2-1, with 12 bases that match TRBD2. This CDR3 has 16 amino acids. The V and J ends lost 3 bases and 6 bases, in that order; junction bases with no gene match: 6. From germline, CDR1 is MNHEY and CDR2 SVGAGI. The CDR3 DNA reads as TGTGCCAGCAGTTATCAACCGGGACTAGCGGGCAATGAGCAGTTCTTC. Its translation: CASSYQPGLAGNEQFF.

The chain employs TRBV4-1 and TRBJ1-4, with D perhaps matching TRBD1 (5 bases). The germline V and J ends were trimmed by 4 bases and 8 bases, with 17 bases remaining between them. The CDR3 covers 15 residues. Per germline, CDR1 MGHRA and CDR2 YSYEKL. The CDR3 coding sequence is TGCGCCAGCAGCCCGGGAGGCTCGGGACGGGAAAAACTGTTTTTT. This encodes CASSPGGSGREKLFF.

The gene calls are TRBV7-9 and TRBJ2-3; 10 positions agree with TRBD2. The germline V gene has CDR1 SEHNR and CDR2 FQNEAQ (reference sequence). The CDR3 has 15 amino acids. With 5 bases clipped from V and 6 bases from J, the junction kept 8 bases outside the gene matches. The DNA for the CDR3 is TGTGCCAGCAGCCCCCCAGCGGGGGGGGGTGATACGCAGTATTTT. Amino acids: CASSPPAGGGDTQYF.

This chain connects TRBV13 to TRBJ1-4, with 11 bases that match TRBD1. V shed 5 bases, J shed 7 bases, and the junction held 12 bases outside the gene matches. From germline, CDR1 is PRHDT and CDR2 FYEKMQ (reference sequence). The CDR3 totals 17 residues. CDR3 sequence: CASSARTGGEWSEKLFF. Written as DNA, the CDR3 is TGTGCCAGCAGCGCCCGGACAGGGGGCGAATGGAGTGAAAAACTGTTTTTT.